This T cell receptor (beta chain) stems from a study of cytomegalovirus exposure and HLA in healthy donors. This CDR3 has 12 amino acids. Looked up from germline, CDR1 is SNHLY and CDR2 is FYNNEI. The germline V and J ends were trimmed by 4 bases and 7 bases, with 7 bases remaining between them. Researchers ran the PCR with 60 Vbeta and 13 Jbeta primers. Some clones are missing from TCRdb's copy, which holds only in-frame ones; the method was immunoSEQ multiplex PCR. This table has about 200,000 clones, roughly 78% appearing once. For this clone: What it binds is unknown.

Study-wide points: Researchers reported in a later analysis that a missense DCLRE1C variant was tied to TCR beta V- and J-gene trimming.

Among the donors, all were healthy bone marrow donors. This receptor was taken from a woman in her twenties or thirties in good health and CMV-seropositive. The specimen sequenced was PBMCs. The chain recombines TRBV2 with TRBJ1-4; D gene unclear. CDR3 in amino acids: CASSAQSEKLFF. CDR3 coding DNA: TGTGCCAGCAGTGCACAGAGTGAAAAACTGTTTTTT.